Given below is one TCR beta chain in context. Its antigen is undetermined. The entry originates in a study of T cells in Graves' hyperthyroidism and ophthalmopathy. Fresh peripheral blood, more than 8 ml of it, supplied the PBMCs. Study-level results: Clonotypes that were expanded in thyroid above 0.001 mostly appeared in blood too. Ophthalmopathy was predicted by the model a median of about 6.5 months ahead of onset.

The TCR beta CDR3 regions underwent amplification using RNA transcripts as the source. The study used the HTBI primer set for a first-round RT-PCR of the TCR CDR3. TCRdb fed the multiplex PCR reads into MiXCR, producing one record per CDR3 protein. This table has 700,000 or so distinct CDR3 sequences, less than 20% appearing once. The ends were cut back, 1 base at V and 4 bases at J, with 11 bases in the middle. This CDR3 has 14 amino acids. Looked up from germline, CDR1 is DFQATT and CDR2 is SNEGSKA (reference sequence). The sample was blood. This sequence originates from a man between 18 and 29 years old with Graves' hyperthyroidism. V and J are TRBV20-1 and TRBJ1-5; no reliable D call. The CDR3 spells CSARGRLGNQPQHF. The CDR3 DNA is TGCAGTGCTAGAGGGCGCCTGGGGAATCAGCCCCAGCATTTT.